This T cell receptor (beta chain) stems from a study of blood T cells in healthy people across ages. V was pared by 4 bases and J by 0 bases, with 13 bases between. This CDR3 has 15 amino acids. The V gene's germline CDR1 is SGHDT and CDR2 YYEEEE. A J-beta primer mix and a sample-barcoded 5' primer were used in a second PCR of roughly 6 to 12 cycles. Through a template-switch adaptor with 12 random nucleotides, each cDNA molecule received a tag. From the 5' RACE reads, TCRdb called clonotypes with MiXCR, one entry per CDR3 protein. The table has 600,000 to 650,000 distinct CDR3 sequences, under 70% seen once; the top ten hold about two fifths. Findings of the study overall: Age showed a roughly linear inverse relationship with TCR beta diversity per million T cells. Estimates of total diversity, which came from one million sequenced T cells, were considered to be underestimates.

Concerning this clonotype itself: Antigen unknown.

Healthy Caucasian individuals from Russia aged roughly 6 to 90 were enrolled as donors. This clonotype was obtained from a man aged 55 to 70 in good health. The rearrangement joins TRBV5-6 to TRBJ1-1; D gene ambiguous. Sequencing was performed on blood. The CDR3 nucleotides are TGTGCCAGCAGCCACCAGGCAGCAATGAACACTGAAGCTTTCTTT. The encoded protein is CASSHQAAMNTEAFF. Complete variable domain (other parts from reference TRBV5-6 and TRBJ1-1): DAGVTQSPTHLIKTRGQQVTLRCSPKSGHDTVSWYQQALGQGPQFIFQYYEEEERQRGNFPDRFSGHQFPNYSSELNVNALLLGDSALYLCASSHQAAMNTEAFFGQGTRLTVV.